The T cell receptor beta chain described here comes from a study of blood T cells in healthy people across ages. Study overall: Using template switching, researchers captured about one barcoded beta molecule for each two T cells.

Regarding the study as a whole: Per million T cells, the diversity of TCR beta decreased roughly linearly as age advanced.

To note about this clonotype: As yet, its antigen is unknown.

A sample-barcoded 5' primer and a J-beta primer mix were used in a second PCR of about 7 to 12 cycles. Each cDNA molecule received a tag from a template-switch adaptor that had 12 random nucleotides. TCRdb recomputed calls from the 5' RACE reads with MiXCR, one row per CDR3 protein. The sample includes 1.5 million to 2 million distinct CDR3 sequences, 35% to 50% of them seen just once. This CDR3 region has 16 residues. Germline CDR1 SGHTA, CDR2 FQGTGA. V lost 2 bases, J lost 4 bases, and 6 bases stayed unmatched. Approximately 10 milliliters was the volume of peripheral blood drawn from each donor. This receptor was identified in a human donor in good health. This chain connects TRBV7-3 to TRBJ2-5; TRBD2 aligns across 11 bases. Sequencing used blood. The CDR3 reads CASSLYEGLAAETQYF. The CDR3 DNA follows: TGTGCCAGCAGCTTATATGAGGGACTAGCGGCAGAGACCCAGTACTTC.